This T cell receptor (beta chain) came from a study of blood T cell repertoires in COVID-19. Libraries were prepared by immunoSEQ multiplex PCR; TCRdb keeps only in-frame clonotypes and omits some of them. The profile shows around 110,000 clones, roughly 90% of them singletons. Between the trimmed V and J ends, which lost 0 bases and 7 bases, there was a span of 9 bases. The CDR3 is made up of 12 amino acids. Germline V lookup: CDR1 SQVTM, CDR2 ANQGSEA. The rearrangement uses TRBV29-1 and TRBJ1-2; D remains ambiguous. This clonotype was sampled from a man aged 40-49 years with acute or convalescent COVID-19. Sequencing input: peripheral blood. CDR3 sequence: CSVEDTLGGYTF. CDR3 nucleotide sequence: TGCAGCGTTGAAGACACCCTAGGTGGCTACACCTTC.